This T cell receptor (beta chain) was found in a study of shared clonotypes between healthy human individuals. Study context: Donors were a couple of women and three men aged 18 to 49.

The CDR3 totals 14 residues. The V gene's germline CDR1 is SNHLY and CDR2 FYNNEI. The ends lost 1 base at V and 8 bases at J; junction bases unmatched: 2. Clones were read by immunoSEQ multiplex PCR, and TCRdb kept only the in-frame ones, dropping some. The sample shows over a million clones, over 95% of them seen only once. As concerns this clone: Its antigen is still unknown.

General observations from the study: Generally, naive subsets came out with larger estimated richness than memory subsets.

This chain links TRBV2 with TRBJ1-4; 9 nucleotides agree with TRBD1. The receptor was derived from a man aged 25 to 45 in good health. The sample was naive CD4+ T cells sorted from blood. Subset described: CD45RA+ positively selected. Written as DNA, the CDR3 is TGTGCCAGCAGTGAAGGACAGGGGGGCGAAAAACTGTTTTTT. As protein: CASSEGQGGEKLFF.